This T cell receptor beta chain was obtained from a study of cytomegalovirus exposure and HLA in healthy donors. Overall study context: Approximately 85 million unique TCRs from HLA-typed donors were held in an early data release.

About this clone: Its antigen is unknown.

The study's findings and limits: Within an earlier analysis, most TCR beta V segments proved productive either about 90% or about 30% of the time.

Trimming at V came to 3 bases and at J to 5 bases, leaving 5 bases not matched to a gene. This CDR3 has 15 amino acids. Per germline, CDR1 SGHRS and CDR2 YFSETQ. Primers included in the PCR were 60 Vbeta and 13 Jbeta primers. Generated by immunoSEQ multiplex PCR, the TCRdb table keeps only in-frame clones and is missing some. The data hold more than 100,000 clones, with 80% observed a single time. V and J are TRBV5-1 and TRBJ2-5, with TRBD1 matching over 12 bases. The sequenced sample consisted of PBMCs. The TCR originated in a man between 50 and 59 years old in good health and CMV-seronegative. CDR3 sequence reads: CASSWGTGGRETQYF. The CDR3 DNA is TGCGCCAGCAGCTGGGGGACAGGGGGCCGGGAGACCCAGTACTTC.